Given below is one TCR beta chain in context. The data were obtained in a study of radiation and T cells in renal cell carcinoma. Clones were read by immunoSEQ multiplex PCR, and TCRdb kept only the in-frame ones, dropping some. The profile shows 140,000 or so clones, 70% to 90% of them singletons. CDR3 length: 15 residues. Germline CDR1 is MNHEY and CDR2 is SVGAGI. V lost 2 bases and J 1 base, leaving 9 bases between the germline ends. The time point denotes: baseline pretreatment blood. Treatment defined: 15 Gy SBRT to primary tumor, nephrectomy 4 weeks later. The TCR was taken from a woman aged 45 to 65 with renal cell carcinoma. The chain is built from TRBV6-5 and TRBJ2-1; no definite D call. The sample here was blood, taken from a patient whose treatment included radiotherapy and nephrectomy. This chain's CDR3 is CASSYRVGSYNEQFF. The CDR3 coding sequence is TGTGCCAGCAGTTACAGGGTGGGGTCCTACAATGAGCAGTTCTTC.